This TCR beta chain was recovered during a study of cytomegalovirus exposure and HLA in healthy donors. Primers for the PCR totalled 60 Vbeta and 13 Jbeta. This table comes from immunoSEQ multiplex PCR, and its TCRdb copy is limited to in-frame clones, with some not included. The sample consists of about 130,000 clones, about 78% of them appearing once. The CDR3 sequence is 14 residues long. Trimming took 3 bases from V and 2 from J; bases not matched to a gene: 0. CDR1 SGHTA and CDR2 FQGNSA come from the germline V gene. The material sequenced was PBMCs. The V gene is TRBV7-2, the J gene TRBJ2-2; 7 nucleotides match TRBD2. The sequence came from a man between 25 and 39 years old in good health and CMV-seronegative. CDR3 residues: CASSLTSNTGELFF. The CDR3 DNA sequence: TGTGCCAGCAGCTTGACTAGCAACACCGGGGAGCTGTTTTTT. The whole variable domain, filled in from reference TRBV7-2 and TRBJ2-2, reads GAGVSQSPSNKVTEKGKDVELRCDPISGHTALYWYRQSLGQGLEFLIYFQGNSAPDKSGLPSDRFSAERTGGSVSTLTIQRTQQEDSAVYLCASSLTSNTGELFFGEGSRLTVL.